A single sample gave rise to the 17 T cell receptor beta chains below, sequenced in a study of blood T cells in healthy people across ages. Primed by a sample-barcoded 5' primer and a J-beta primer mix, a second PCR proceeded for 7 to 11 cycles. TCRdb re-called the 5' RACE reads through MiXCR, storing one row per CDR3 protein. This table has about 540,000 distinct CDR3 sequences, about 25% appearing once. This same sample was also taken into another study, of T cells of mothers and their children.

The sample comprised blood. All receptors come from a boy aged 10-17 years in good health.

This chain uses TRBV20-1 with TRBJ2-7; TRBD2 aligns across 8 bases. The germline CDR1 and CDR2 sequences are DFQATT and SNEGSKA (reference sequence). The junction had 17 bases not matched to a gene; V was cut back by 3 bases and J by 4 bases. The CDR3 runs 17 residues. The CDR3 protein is CSARGSVSGRAYYEQYF. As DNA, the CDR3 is TGCAGTGCTAGGGGGAGCGTTTCCGGGAGGGCTTATTACGAGCAGTACTTC.

The CDR3 region has the DNA TGTGCCACCATATCTAGCGGGGGGGCCCAAGAGACCCAGTACTTC. It specifies CATISSGGAQETQYF. This rearrangement joins TRBV28 to TRBJ2-5; 12 nucleotides line up with TRBD2. Trimming at V came to 10 bases and at J to 1 base, leaving 7 bases not matched to a gene. Germline V CDR1 and CDR2: MDHEN, SYDVKM. This CDR3 comprises 15 residues.

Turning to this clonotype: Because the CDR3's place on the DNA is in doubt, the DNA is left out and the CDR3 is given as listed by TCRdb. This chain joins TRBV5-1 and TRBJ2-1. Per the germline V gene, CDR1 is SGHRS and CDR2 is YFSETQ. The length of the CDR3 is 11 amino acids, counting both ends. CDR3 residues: CASSLDVSLFF.

The CDR3 is CASSHGPGGDEKLFF. CDR3 nucleotide sequence: TGCGCCAGCAGCCATGGTCCGGGGGGCGATGAAAAACTGTTTTTT. The chain is built from TRBV4-1 and TRBJ1-4; tentatively, D is TRBD1 (6 bases). CDR1 MGHRA and CDR2 YSYEKL come from the germline V gene. Trimming removed 3 bases from V and 6 bases from J, with 14 bases in between. This CDR3 has 15 amino acids.

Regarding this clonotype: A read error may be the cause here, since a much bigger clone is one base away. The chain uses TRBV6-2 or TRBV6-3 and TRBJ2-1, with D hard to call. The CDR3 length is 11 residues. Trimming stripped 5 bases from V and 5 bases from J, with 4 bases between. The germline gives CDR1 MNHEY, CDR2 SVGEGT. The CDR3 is CASSTNNEQFF. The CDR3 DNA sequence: TGTGCCAGCAGTACTAACAATGAGCAGTTCTTC.

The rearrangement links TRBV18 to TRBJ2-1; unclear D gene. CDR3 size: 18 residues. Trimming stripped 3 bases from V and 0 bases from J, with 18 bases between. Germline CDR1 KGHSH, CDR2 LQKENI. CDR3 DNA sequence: TGTGCCAGCTCACCCCTGAGCGTTGCGTTCAGCTCCTACAATGAGCAGTTCTTC. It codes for CASSPLSVAFSSYNEQFF.

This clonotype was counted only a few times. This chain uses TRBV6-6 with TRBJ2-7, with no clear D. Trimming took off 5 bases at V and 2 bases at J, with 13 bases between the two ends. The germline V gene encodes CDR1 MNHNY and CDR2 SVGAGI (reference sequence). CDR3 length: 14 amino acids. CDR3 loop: CASSKLDPPYEQYF. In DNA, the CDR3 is TGTGCCAGCAGTAAACTCGACCCGCCCTACGAGCAGTACTTC.

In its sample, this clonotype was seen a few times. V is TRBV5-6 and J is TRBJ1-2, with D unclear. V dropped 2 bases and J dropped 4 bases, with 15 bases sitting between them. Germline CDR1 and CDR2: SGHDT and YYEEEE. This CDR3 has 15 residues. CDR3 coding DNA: TGTGCCAGCAGCTTCAGCGACGCGCGGGCCTATGGCTACACCTTC. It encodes CASSFSDARAYGYTF.

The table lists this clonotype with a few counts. As DNA, the CDR3 is TGTGCCAGCAGCCCTAGACTAGCGGGCCAAGGGAATGAGCAGTTCTTC. Translated, it gives CASSPRLAGQGNEQFF. This sequence joins TRBV11-3 and TRBJ2-7; 10 bases map to TRBD2. The DNA end favors TRBJ2-1, so the J call may be wrong. The CDR3 is made up of 16 amino acids. CDR1 is SGHNT, CDR2 YENEEA, per germline.

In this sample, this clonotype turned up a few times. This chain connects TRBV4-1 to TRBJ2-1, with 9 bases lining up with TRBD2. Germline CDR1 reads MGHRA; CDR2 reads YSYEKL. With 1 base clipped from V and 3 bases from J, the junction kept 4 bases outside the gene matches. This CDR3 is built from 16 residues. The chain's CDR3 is CASSQVILAGYNEQFF. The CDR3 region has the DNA TGCGCCAGCAGCCAAGTAATACTAGCGGGCTACAATGAGCAGTTCTTC.

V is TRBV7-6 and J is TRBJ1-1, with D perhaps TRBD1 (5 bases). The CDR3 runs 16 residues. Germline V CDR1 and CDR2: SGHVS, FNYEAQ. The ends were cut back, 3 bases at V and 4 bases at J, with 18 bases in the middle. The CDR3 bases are TGTGCCAGCAGCTTGGGGGGGAGGAACGGGAGCACTGAAGCTTTCTTT. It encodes CASSLGGRNGSTEAFF.

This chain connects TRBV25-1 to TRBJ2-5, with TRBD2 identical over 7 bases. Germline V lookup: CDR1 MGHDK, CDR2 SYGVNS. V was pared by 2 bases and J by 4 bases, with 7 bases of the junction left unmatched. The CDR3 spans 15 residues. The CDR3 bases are TGTGCCAGCAGTGAAGGTGCTAGCGGACTAGAGACCCAGTACTTC. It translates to CASSEGASGLETQYF.

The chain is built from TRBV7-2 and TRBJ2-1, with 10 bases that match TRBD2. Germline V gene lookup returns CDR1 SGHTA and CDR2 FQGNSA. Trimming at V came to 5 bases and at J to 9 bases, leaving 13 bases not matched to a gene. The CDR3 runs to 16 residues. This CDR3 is CASSGMNSGGHREQFF. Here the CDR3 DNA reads TGTGCCAGCAGCGGGATGAATAGCGGGGGGCACCGTGAGCAGTTCTTC.

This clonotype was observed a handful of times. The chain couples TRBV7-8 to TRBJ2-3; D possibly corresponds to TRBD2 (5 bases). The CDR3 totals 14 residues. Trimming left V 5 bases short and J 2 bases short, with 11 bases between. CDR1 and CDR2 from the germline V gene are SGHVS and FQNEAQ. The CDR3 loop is CASSHQRTTDTQYF. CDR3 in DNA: TGTGCCAGCAGCCACCAGCGGACCACAGATACGCAGTATTTT. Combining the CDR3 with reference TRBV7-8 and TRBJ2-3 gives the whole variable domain GAGVSQSPRYKVAKRGQDVALRCDPISGHVSLFWYQQALGQGPEFLTYFQNEAQLDKSGLPSDRFFAERPEGSVSTLKIQRTQQEDSAVYLCASSHQRTTDTQYFGPGTRLTVL.

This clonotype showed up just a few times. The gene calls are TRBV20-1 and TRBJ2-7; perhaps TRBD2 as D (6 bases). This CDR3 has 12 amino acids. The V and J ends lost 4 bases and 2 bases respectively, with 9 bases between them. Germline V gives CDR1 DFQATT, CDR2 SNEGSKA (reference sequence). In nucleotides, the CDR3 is TGCAGTGCTATCGCTAGCGCCTACGAGCAGTACTTC. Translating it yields CSAIASAYEQYF.

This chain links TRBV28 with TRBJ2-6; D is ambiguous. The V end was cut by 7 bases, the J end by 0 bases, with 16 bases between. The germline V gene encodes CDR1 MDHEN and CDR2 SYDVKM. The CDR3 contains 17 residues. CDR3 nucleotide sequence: TGTGCCAGCACCCTAGGGAAGCTCGACTCTGGGGCCAACGTCCTGACTTTC. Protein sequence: CASTLGKLDSGANVLTF.

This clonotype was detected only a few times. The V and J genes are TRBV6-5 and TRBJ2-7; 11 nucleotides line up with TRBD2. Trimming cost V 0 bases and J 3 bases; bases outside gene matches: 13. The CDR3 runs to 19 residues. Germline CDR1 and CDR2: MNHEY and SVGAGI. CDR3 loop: CASSYSPGLAVRLHYEQYF. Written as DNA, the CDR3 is TGTGCCAGCAGTTACTCTCCGGGACTAGCGGTGAGGCTACACTACGAGCAGTACTTC.